The sample holds a few counts of the clone carrying this TCR beta chain. No antigen is known for it. Trimming at V came to 3 bases and at J to 3 bases, leaving 3 bases not matched to a gene. The CDR3 contains 15 residues. The 5'RACE template-switching step produced TCR cDNA and added a universal primer site and UMIs. One entry per CDR3 protein, called by TCRdb with MiXCR from the 5' RACE reads. In the table there are hundreds of thousands of distinct CDR3 sequences, 15% to 20% of which are singletons. The record originates from a study of T cells after yellow fever vaccination. As for the study in general: Fractions with few cells were prepared using SMART-Seq v4 Ultra Low Input.

General study points: Booster samples showed a return of most primary-vaccination clones (roughly 96% CD4, 88% CD8). Abundant clonotypes from the bulk population could have been carried over as contaminants into FACS-sorted repertoires.

This receptor was obtained from a man aged 30 to 39 who received the YFV17D yellow fever vaccine. Sample: PBMCs, taken 15 days after the yellow fever booster vaccination. The chain recombines TRBV12-3 or TRBV12-4 with TRBJ2-1, with TRBD2 identical over 9 bases. Written as DNA, the CDR3 is TGTGCCAGCAGTTTGTCTAGCGGGGACTACAATGAGCAGTTCTTC. This encodes CASSLSSGDYNEQFF.